This T cell receptor beta chain comes out of a study of T cells after yellow fever vaccination. Study-level results: Most clones from primary vaccination were detected again post-booster (roughly 95% CD4, roughly 91% CD8). Some clonotypes were seen in both the CD4 and the CD8 compartments. These made up a small share and likely arose from convergent recombination.

This CDR3 comprises 18 residues. The V and J ends lost 1 base and 0 bases respectively, with 13 bases between them. The germline V gene has CDR1 LGHNA and CDR2 YSLEER. The table lists this clonotype with a few counts. Its target is unknown. Template switching with 5'RACE generated the TCR cDNA and added a universal primer site and UMIs. From the 5' RACE reads, TCRdb called clonotypes with MiXCR, one entry per CDR3 protein. The repertoire has some 300,000 distinct CDR3 sequences, roughly 9% of them found once; the top ten carry about 3.5%. This specimen consisted of CD4+ T cells sorted from PBMCs, obtained 5 days after the yellow fever booster vaccination. This TCR came from a man younger than 35 who received the YFV17D yellow fever vaccine. V usage is TRBV4-3 and J usage is TRBJ2-6; the D gene is possibly TRBD2 (6 bases). Here the CDR3 DNA reads TGCGCCAGCAGCCAAGGCGGAGGGCCACCCTCTGGGGCCAACGTCCTGACTTTC. Encoded protein: CASSQGGGPPSGANVLTF.